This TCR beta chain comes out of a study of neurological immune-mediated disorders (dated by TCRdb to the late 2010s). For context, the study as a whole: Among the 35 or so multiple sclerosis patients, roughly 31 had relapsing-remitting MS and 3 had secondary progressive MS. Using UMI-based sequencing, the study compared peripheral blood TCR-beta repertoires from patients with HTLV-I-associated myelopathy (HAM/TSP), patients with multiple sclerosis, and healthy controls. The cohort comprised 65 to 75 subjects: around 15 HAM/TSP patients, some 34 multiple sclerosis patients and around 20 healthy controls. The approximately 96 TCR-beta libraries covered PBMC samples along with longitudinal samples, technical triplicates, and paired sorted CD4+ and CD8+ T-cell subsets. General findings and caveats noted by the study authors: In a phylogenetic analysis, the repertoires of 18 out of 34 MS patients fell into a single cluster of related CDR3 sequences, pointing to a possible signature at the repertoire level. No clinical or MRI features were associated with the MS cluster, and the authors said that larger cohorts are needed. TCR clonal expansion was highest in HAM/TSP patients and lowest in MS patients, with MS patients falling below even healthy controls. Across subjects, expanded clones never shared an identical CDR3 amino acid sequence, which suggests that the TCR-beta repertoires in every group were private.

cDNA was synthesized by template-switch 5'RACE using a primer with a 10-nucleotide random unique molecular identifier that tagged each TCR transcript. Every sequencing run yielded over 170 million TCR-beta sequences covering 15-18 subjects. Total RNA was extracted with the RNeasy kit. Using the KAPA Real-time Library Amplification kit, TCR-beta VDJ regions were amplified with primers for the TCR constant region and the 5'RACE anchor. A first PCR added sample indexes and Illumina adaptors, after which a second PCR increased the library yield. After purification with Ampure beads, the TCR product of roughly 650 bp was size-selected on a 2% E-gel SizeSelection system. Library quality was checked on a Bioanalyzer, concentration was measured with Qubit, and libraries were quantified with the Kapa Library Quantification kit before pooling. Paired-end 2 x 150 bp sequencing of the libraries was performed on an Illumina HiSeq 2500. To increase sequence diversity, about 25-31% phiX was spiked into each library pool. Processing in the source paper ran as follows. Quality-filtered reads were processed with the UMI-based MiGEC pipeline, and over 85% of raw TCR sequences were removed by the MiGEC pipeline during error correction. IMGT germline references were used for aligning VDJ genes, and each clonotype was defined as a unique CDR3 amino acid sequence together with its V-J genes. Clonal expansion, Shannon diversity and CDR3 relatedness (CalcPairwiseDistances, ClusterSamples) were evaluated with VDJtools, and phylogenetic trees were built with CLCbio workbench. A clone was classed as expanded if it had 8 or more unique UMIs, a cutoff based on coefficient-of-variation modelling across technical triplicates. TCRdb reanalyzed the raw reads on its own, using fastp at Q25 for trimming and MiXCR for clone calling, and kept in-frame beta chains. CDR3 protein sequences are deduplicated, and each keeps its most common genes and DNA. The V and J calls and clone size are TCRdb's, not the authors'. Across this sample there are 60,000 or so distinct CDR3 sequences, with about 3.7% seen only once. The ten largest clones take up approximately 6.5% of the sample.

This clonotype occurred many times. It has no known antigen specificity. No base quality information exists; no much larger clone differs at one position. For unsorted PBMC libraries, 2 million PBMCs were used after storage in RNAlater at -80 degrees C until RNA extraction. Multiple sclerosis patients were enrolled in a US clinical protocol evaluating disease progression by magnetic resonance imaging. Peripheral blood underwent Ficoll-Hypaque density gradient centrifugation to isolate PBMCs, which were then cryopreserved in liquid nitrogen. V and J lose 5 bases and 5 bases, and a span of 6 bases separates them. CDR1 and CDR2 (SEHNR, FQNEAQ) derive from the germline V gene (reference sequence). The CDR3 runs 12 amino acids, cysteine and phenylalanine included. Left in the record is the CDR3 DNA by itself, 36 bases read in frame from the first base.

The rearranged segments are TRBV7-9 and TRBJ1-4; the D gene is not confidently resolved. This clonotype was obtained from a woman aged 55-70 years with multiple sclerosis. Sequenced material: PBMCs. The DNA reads TGTGCCAGCAGCCCCGGAAATGAAAAACTGTTTTTT. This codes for CASSPGNEKLFF.